This T cell receptor beta chain was identified during a study of preoperative IRX-2 immunotherapy in early breast cancer. The data were produced by immunoSEQ multiplex PCR, yet TCRdb's version contains in-frame clones alone and is incomplete. This table has over 35,000 clones, about 95% appearing once. Treatment denoted: preoperative locoregional IRX-2 cytokine immunotherapy. This phase Ib study tested locoregional IRX-2 cytokine immunotherapy given before surgery. Per germline, CDR1 SGDLS and CDR2 YYNGEE. This CDR3 has 14 residues. Between the trimmed V and J ends, which lost 3 bases and 5 bases, there was a span of 14 bases.

The source is a human donor with breast cancer. The V call is TRBV9, the J call TRBJ2-5, with D unclear. The sample in question was tumor tissue, obtained after IRX-2 immunotherapy. DNA of the CDR3: TGTGCCAGCAGCGCCCAACTGGGTAGTGAGACCCAGTACTTC. It specifies CASSAQLGSETQYF.